This TCR beta chain is drawn from a study of human T cells and chemical hapten exposure. The time point is: pre-sensitization, week 0. Noted treatment: therapeutic diphenylcyclopropenone sensitization with weekly scalp DPC. People who gave samples had alopecia, were 18 to 70 years old, and were suitable for DPC. The study used a library that attached unique molecular identifiers to individual cDNA molecules. One entry per CDR3 protein, called by TCRdb with MiXCR from the RACE reads. This table has 250,000 or so distinct CDR3 sequences, over 7.5% appearing once. The CDR3 runs 16 residues. J gave up 2 bases and V 0 bases, and 6 bases lay outside the gene matches. Germline V CDR1 and CDR2: LGHNA, YSLEER. This clonotype has more than one count but fewer than ten.

The sequencing used whole blood, collected in connection with sensitization to the hapten diphenylcyclopropenone (DPC). V gene TRBV4-3 combines with J gene TRBJ2-7; TRBD1 matches 8 bases. The sequence derives from a man younger than 35 with alopecia areata. Some clones in this sample may be carry-over from other donors' samples. CDR3 amino acids: CASSQEYRTGTYEQYF. The CDR3 bases are TGCGCCAGCAGCCAAGAGTACCGGACAGGGACCTACGAGCAGTACTTC.